The 27 T cell receptor beta chains presented below share a single source sample, sequenced in a study of chemoradiotherapy in HPV16-positive cancers. Produced via immunoSEQ multiplex PCR; TCRdb's table is partial and in-frame only. The sample lists 7,000 to 9,500 clones; around 83% were seen once. Material: tumor tissue, obtained from a patient who underwent chemoradiotherapy. Receptors originate from a human donor with HPV-associated anogenital cancer.

This chain joins TRBV30 and TRBJ2-2; the D gene is possibly TRBD1 (6 bases). V was trimmed by 2 bases and J by 7 bases, leaving 14 bases between them. Germline CDR1 is GTSNPN and CDR2 is SVGIG (reference sequence). The CDR3 sequence is 14 residues long. CDR3 region: CAWSSTGVGGELFF. The CDR3 coding sequence is TGTGCCTGGAGTTCGACAGGAGTCGGCGGGGAGCTGTTTTTT.

The rearrangement joins TRBV28 to TRBJ2-6; D gene ambiguous. Trimming left V 6 bases short and J 2 bases short, with 14 bases between. This CDR3 is built from 16 residues. Per the germline V gene, CDR1 is MDHEN and CDR2 is SYDVKM. CDR3 sequence (DNA): TGTGCCAGCAGGCCCCTGCGGTGGCCTGGGGCCAACGTCCTGACTTTC. Its translation: CASRPLRWPGANVLTF.

The genes are TRBV7-3 and TRBJ1-6; possibly TRBD1 for D (5 bases). The length of the CDR3 is 14 residues. Trimming removed 5 bases at V and 6 bases at J, with 11 bases between. CDR1 and CDR2 (germline): SGHTA, FQGTGA. CDR3 sequence (DNA): TGTGCCAGCAGCGCCGGGACTTTTAATTCACCCCTCCACTTT. This codes for CASSAGTFNSPLHF.

The chain links TRBV25-1 to TRBJ1-1; TRBD1 aligns across 7 bases. Germline V CDR1 and CDR2: MGHDK, SYGVNS. The CDR3 length is 17 residues. The J segment lost 1 base and the V segment lost 3 bases, leaving 11 bases of the junction unmatched. The CDR3 nucleotides read TGTGCCAGCAGTGATCCTAGCGACAGGGCGGCGAACACTGAAGCTTTCTTT. It is translated as CASSDPSDRAANTEAFF.

V and J are TRBV30 and TRBJ1-1, with a weak D call TRBD1 (5 bases). The V end lost 7 bases, the J end lost 5 bases, and 17 bases lay between the germline ends. The CDR3 has 13 amino acids. Germline V gene data show CDR1 as GTSNPN and CDR2 as SVGIG (reference sequence). In DNA form, the CDR3 reads TGTGCCTTGGATAGAGGGCAGGGAACTGAAGCTTTCTTT. It yields the protein CALDRGQGTEAFF.

The chain combines TRBV7-2 with TRBJ1-1; D may be TRBD1 (6 bases). Trimming stripped 3 bases from V and 7 bases from J, with 12 bases between. CDR1 SGHTA and CDR2 FQGNSA come from the germline V gene. This CDR3 spans 13 amino acids. CDR3 sequence: CASSFGTTSEAFF. The CDR3 DNA reads as TGTGCCAGCAGCTTTGGGACAACTAGTGAAGCTTTCTTT.

This rearrangement joins TRBV5-4 to TRBJ1-6; D possibly corresponds to TRBD1 (5 bases). Germline-derived CDR1 and CDR2 are SGHNT and YYREEE (reference sequence). Trimming removed 2 bases at V and 0 bases at J, with 15 bases between. The length of the CDR3 is 18 residues. CDR3 sequence (DNA): TGTGCCAGCAGCTTAGGACACGGACTGAGCTCCTATAATTCACCCCTCCACTTT. The encoded protein is CASSLGHGLSSYNSPLHF.

The CDR3 coding sequence is TGTGCCTGGAGTGTTACACCCTACGAGCAGTACTTC. Its translation: CAWSVTPYEQYF. The gene calls are TRBV30 and TRBJ2-7, with unresolved D. Between the trimmed V and J ends, which lost 0 bases and 2 bases, there was a span of 5 bases. CDR1 GTSNPN and CDR2 SVGIG come from the germline V gene (reference sequence). CDR3 length: 12 amino acids.

This sequence joins TRBV19 and TRBJ2-7; possible D gene TRBD1, 6 bases. V lost 7 bases to trimming and J lost 2 bases, with 15 bases between them. Germline CDR1 is LNHDA and CDR2 is SQIVND (reference sequence). The CDR3 has 14 residues. CDR3 amino acids: CASKERTVTYEQYF. DNA for the CDR3: TGTGCCAGTAAAGAAAGGACAGTTACCTACGAGCAGTACTTC.

V is TRBV15 and J is TRBJ2-7; 8 bases are a match to TRBD1. The trim removed 5 bases at V and 6 bases at J, leaving 6 bases unmatched. This CDR3 comprises 13 residues. CDR1 is LNHNV and CDR2 is YYDKDF in the germline V gene (reference sequence). The DNA of the CDR3 is TGTGCCACCAGCGTAGGACAGGGCGGCGAGCAGTACTTC. Translating it yields CATSVGQGGEQYF.

The chain couples TRBV2 to TRBJ2-1; tentative D call: TRBD2 (5 bases). The CDR3 covers 16 residues. CDR1 and CDR2 from the germline V gene are SNHLY and FYNNEI. V lost 5 bases to trimming and J lost 3 bases, with 17 bases between them. The CDR3 is CASSPLRGSLYNEQFF. CDR3 coding DNA: TGTGCCAGCAGTCCCCTCCGGGGAAGCCTCTACAATGAGCAGTTCTTC.

This clone was recorded only once. The chain links TRBV7-2 to TRBJ2-7; the D gene is possibly TRBD1 (6 bases). From germline, CDR1 is SGHTA and CDR2 FQGNSA. This CDR3 has 13 residues. Trimming pared 7 bases from V and 5 bases from J, leaving 15 bases between. The CDR3 coding sequence is TGTGCCAGCAACTGGGGGCGGCAAAACGAGCAGTACTTC. It yields the protein CASNWGRQNEQYF.

In this sample, this clone turned up a few times. The chain recombines TRBV4-2 with TRBJ2-7, with D tentatively TRBD1 or TRBD2 (6 bases each). This CDR3 comprises 14 residues. Germline-derived CDR1 and CDR2 are LGHNA and YNFKEQ. V gave up 5 bases and J gave up 5 bases, with 16 bases separating them. The DNA for the CDR3 is TGTGCCAGCAGCAGACTAGGAGAGGGGGACGAGCAGTACTTC. Translated, it gives CASSRLGEGDEQYF.

This chain links TRBV10-2 with TRBJ1-4; D not certain. CDR3 length equals 14 residues. Germline V gives CDR1 WSHSY, CDR2 SAAADI. V was trimmed by 10 bases and J by 7 bases, leaving 19 bases between them. The CDR3 protein is CATYSGGQGEKLFF. In DNA, the CDR3 is TGCGCCACCTACTCCGGAGGGCAAGGTGAAAAACTGTTTTTT.

This chain links TRBV18 with TRBJ1-5; D not certain. The CDR3 totals 16 residues. V was clipped by 2 bases and J by 2 bases, with 13 bases between them. The germline V gene encodes CDR1 KGHSH and CDR2 LQKENI. Written as DNA, the CDR3 is TGTGCCAGCTCACCAATCATTCAGTTACGCAATCAGCCCCAGCATTTT. Protein: CASSPIIQLRNQPQHF.

The V and J genes are TRBV4-1 and TRBJ2-5, with D possibly matching TRBD2 (6 bases). The CDR3 runs 14 residues. V dropped 4 bases and J dropped 9 bases, with 18 bases sitting between them. Germline lookup yields CDR1 MGHRA and CDR2 YSYEKL. The CDR3 is CASSREASLEAQYF. CDR3 nucleotides: TGCGCCAGCAGCCGGGAGGCCTCCCTTGAGGCCCAGTACTTC.

CDR3 in amino acids: CASSLSSSGGPRTQYF. DNA for the CDR3: TGTGCCAGCAGCTTGTCCTCTAGCGGGGGCCCCCGGACCCAGTACTTC. This chain uses TRBV7-6 with TRBJ2-5; 10 bases line up with TRBD2. Unmatched junction bases numbered 11, after V lost 3 bases and J lost 7 bases. Germline CDR1 and CDR2: SGHVS and FNYEAQ. The CDR3 consists of 16 residues.

The chain recombines TRBV6-6 with TRBJ1-1; D not resolved. The CDR3 covers 13 residues. The V end was cut by 2 bases, the J end by 6 bases, with 10 bases between. Looked up from germline, CDR1 is MNHNY and CDR2 is SVGAGI (reference sequence). CDR3 in DNA: TGTGCCAGCAGTTACAGTCAGGTCGCTGAAGCTTTCTTT. Amino acid sequence: CASSYSQVAEAFF.

The chain combines TRBV28 with TRBJ2-6; D gene ambiguous. Trimming cost V 7 bases and J 0 bases, with 7 bases left between them. The CDR3 contains 14 residues. The germline gives CDR1 MDHEN, CDR2 SYDVKM. Here the CDR3 DNA reads TGTGCCAGCATGATAGGCTCTGGGGCCAACGTCCTGACTTTC. Its protein product is CASMIGSGANVLTF.

The gene calls are TRBV7-9 and TRBJ1-1; D is unresolved. CDR1 is SEHNR and CDR2 is FQNEAQ in the germline V gene (reference sequence). The length of the CDR3 is 14 residues. Trimming shortened V by 3 bases and J by 0 bases, and 8 bases separated the two germline ends. In DNA form, the CDR3 reads TGTGCCAGCAGCTTGCAGATAGTGAACACTGAAGCTTTCTTT. It translates to CASSLQIVNTEAFF.

CDR3 sequence reads: CASSMAETRFNYGYTF. CDR3 bases: TGTGCCAGCAGCATGGCGGAGACCCGTTTTAACTATGGCTACACCTTC. V and J are TRBV5-6 and TRBJ1-2; D gene unclear. This CDR3 has 16 amino acids. The germline V gene encodes CDR1 SGHDT and CDR2 YYEEEE. V gave up 4 bases and J gave up 1 base, with 17 bases separating them.

The chain employs TRBV18 and TRBJ2-1, with 10 bases fitting TRBD2. The CDR3 is 15 amino acids. The V gene end was trimmed by 1 base and the J gene end by 5 bases; junction bases not matched to a gene: 2. CDR1 and CDR2 from the germline V gene are KGHSH and LQKENI. The CDR3 DNA is TGTGCCAGCTCACCACGGACTAGCGGAGACAATGAGCAGTTCTTC. Protein: CASSPRTSGDNEQFF.

J is TRBJ1-6 and V is TRBV19; D is perhaps TRBD1 (6 bases). The CDR3 spans 16 residues. Trimming removed 7 bases from V and 9 bases from J, with 22 bases in between. Germline V gene lookup returns CDR1 LNHDA and CDR2 SQIVND (reference sequence). Here the CDR3 DNA reads TGTGCCAGTAAGGGGGATTACCGGGAGGCCAGTTCACCCCTCCACTTT. It is translated as CASKGDYREASSPLHF. Full variable domain (rest looked up from reference TRBV19 and TRBJ1-6): DGGITQSPKYLFRKEGQNVTLSCEQNLNHDAMYWYRQDPGQGLRLIYYSQIVNDFQKGDIAEGYSVSREKKESFPLTVTSAQKNPTAFYLCASKGDYREASSPLHFGNGTRLTVT.

The chain links TRBV9 to TRBJ1-3, with D possibly matching TRBD1 (6 bases). The CDR3 extends over 16 amino acids. Per the germline V gene, CDR1 is SGDLS and CDR2 is YYNGEE. Trimming took 3 bases from V and 0 from J, leaving 13 bases between them. The CDR3 nucleotides are TGTGCCAGCAGCGGCGACAGGTCATACTCTGGAAACACCATATATTTT. Its protein is CASSGDRSYSGNTIYF.

Comment on this clone: A junction boundary mismatches the germline segment, possibly from a read error. The chain combines TRBV19 with TRBJ2-4; tentatively, D is TRBD1 or TRBD2 (7 bases each). Germline values: CDR1 LNHDA, CDR2 SQIVND (reference sequence). This CDR3 has 17 amino acids. The CDR3 DNA is TGTGCCAGTAGTATAGCGCCGGGACAGACTAGCCGAAACATTCAGCACTTC. Translating gives CASSIAPGQTSRNIQHF.

The chain combines TRBV4-1 with TRBJ2-7; TRBD1 or TRBD2 may be the D gene (5 bases each). Between the trimmed V and J ends, which lost 4 bases and 2 bases, there was a span of 15 bases. The CDR3 loop spans 15 amino acids. Germline loops: CDR1 MGHRA, CDR2 YSYEKL. This CDR3 reads CASSPTGTGTYEQYF. The CDR3 nucleotides are TGCGCCAGCAGCCCAACCGGGACGGGTACCTACGAGCAGTACTTC.

This clone has more than one count but fewer than ten. The CDR3 region has the DNA TGTGCCAGCAGTTCTCCATTGTACAAGGGGGGCAATGAGCAGTTCTTC. Translated: CASSSPLYKGGNEQFF. V gene TRBV6-6 combines with J gene TRBJ2-1, with D perhaps TRBD1 or TRBD2 (6 bases each). The CDR3 is made up of 16 amino acids. V lost 4 bases and J 6 bases, leaving 19 bases between the germline ends. The germline V gene encodes CDR1 MNHNY and CDR2 SVGAGI (reference sequence).